This TCR beta chain was sequenced in a study of tumor-infiltrating lymphocytes in localized non-small cell lung cancer (dated by TCRdb to about 2021). About the study as a whole: The cohort included patients whose samples were collected after neoadjuvant chemotherapy, as well as both smokers and never-smokers and several histologies. In total, the ICON cohort was made up of approximately 140 surgical patients who had localized non-small cell lung cancer and whose tumors were resected. A total of around 50 patients were included in the paired tumor versus uninvolved lung comparison of immunoSEQ T-cell fraction. Flow cytometry, multiplex immunofluorescence, RNA-seq, exome sequencing and proteomics were applied to the same patients as TCR sequencing, which was one of several integrated assays. Each patient contributed resected tumor tissue and uninvolved lung tissue from the same patient, described as non-adjacent to the tumor. What the study reported, not specific to this receptor: Because different assays used different pieces of the same tissue, intratumor heterogeneity could not be separated from technical variation. In line with immunofluorescence CD3 counts, TCRbeta sequencing supported higher T cell infiltration in tumors compared with uninvolved lung tissue. Because assay coverage varied across patients depending on available tissue quantity, TCR sequencing was performed for only a subset of the cohort. No difference in TCR-derived T-cell fraction was observed between the flow cytometry-defined immunotypes IM1 (good prognosis) and IM2 (poor prognosis).

The T-cell fraction in tumor and uninvolved lung tissue was provided by TCR sequencing with the immunoSEQ assay. Per the original workflow: For survival analysis, patients were split into high (upper tertile) and low (lower two tertiles) T-cell fraction groups and compared by log-rank test. A signed-rank test was used to check for differences in T-cell fraction between paired tumor and uninvolved lung. Entries here come from immuneACCESS through TCRdb and include only in-frame sequences with V and J called. Some clones fail to appear in such tables; in the studies checked, an unresolved V gene covers under half of the shortfall, and the cause of the remainder is unknown. The D gene and trimming were derived from the DNA, and the V and J assignments and clone size from that table. The sample profile shows more than 4,500 clones; 90% to 96% of them were found once. The top ten clones comprise 3.1% of the sample.

After removal of 5 bases from V and 2 bases from J, the junction retains 8 bases not matched to a gene. CDR1 SEHNR and CDR2 FQNEAQ were looked up in the germline V gene (reference sequence). Spanning cysteine to phenylalanine, the CDR3 consists of 16 amino acids. Only CDR3 DNA remains: 48 bases, in frame from the first base. The count of this clone is one. Which antigen it targets is not known. No qualities accompany the bases; no much larger clone lies one base away. The first patient joined ICON in early 2016, and enrollment wrapped up when the last patient was enrolled in September 2018. From a subcohort of 70 to 85 patients, fresh tumor and matched uninvolved tissue were collected for in-depth immune analyses, including TCR sequencing. TCR sequencing was performed on DNA isolated from bulk tissue, without cell sorting.

The sample taken for sequencing was uninvolved lung tissue not adjacent to the tumor. Recombination connected TRBV7-9 to TRBJ2-2; TRBD1 aligns with 7 central bases. This receptor was obtained from a human donor with non-small cell lung cancer. The DNA reads as follows: TGTGCCAGCAGCCCCGACAGGGCCCCTAACACCGGGGAGCTGTTTTTT. Its translation is CASSPDRAPNTGELFF.